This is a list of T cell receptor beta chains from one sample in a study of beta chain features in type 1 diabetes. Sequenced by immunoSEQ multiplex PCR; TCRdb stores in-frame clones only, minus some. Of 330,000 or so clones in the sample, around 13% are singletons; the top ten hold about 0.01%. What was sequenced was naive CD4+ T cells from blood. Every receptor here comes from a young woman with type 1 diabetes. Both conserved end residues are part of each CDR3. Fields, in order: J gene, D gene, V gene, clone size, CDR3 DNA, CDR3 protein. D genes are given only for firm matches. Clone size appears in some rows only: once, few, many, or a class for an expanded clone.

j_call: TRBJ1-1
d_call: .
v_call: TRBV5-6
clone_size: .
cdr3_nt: TGTGCCAGCAGCTTGGAAACGAGGATGAACACTGAAGCTTTCTTT
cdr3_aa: CASSLETRMNTEAFF

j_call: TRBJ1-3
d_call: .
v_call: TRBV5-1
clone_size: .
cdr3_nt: TGCGCCAGCAGCTTGGCCTTCTCTGGAAACACCATATATTTT
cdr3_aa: CASSLAFSGNTIYF

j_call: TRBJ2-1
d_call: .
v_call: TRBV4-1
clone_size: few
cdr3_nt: TGCGCCAGCGGGACGTACAGGGTTAACAATGAGCAGTTCTTC
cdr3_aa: CASGTYRVNNEQFF

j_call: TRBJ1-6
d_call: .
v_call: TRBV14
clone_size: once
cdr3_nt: TGTGCCAGCAGCCACCCAGGGTCGGGTTCACCCCTCCACTTT
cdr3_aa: CASSHPGSGSPLHF

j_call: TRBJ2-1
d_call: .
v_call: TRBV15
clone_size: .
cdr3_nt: TGTGCCACCAGCAATACAAAAGACAGTCCCTACAATGAGCAGTTCTTC
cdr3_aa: CATSNTKDSPYNEQFF

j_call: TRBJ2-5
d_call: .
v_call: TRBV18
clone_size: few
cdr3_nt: TGTGCCAGCTCACAGCGCGGGGCGCAAGAGACCCAGTACTTC
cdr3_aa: CASSQRGAQETQYF

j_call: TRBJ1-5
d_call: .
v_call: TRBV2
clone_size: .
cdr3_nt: TGTGCCAGCAGTGACAGGCAGCCCAATCAGCCCCAGCATTTT
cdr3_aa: CASSDRQPNQPQHF

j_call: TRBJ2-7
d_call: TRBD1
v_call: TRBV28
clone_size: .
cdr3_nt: TGTGCCAGCAGACTACCTACAGGGGGCCACTACGAGCAGTACTTC
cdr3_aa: CASRLPTGGHYEQYF

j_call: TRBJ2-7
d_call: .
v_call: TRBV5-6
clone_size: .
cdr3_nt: TGTGCCAGCAGCTCGACGCTAGCCTACGAGCAGTACTTC
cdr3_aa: CASSSTLAYEQYF

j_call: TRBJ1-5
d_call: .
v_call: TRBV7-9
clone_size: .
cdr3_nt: TGTGCCAGCAGCTTAGGCACTAACTTCAATCAGCCCCAGCATTTT
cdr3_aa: CASSLGTNFNQPQHF

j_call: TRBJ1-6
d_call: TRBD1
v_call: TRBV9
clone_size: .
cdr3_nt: TGTGCCAGCAGCAGACAGGGAAACTATTCACCCCTCCACTTT
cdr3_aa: CASSRQGNYSPLHF

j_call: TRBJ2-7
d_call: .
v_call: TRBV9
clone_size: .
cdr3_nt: TGTGCCAGCAGCGTAGATAAGGGGCACGAGCAGTACTTC
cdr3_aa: CASSVDKGHEQYF

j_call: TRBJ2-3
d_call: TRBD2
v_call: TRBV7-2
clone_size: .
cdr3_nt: TGTGCCAGCAGTCTAGCGGGGGGGAATGCAGATACGCAGTATTTT
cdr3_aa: CASSLAGGNADTQYF

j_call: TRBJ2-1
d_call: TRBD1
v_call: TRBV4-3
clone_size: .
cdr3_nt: TGCGCCAGCAGCTCAGGACAGGGCTGGAATGAGCAGTTCTTC
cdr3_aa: CASSSGQGWNEQFF

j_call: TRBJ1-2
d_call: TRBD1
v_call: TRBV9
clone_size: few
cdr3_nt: TGTGCCAGCAGCGCCTTACAGGGGAATGGCTACACCTTC
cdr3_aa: CASSALQGNGYTF

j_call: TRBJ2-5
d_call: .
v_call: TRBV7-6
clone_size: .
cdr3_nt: TGTGCCAGCAGCTTTTGGGAGGACGAGACCCAGTACTTC
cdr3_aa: CASSFWEDETQYF

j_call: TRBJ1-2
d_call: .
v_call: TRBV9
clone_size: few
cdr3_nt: TGTGCCAGCAGCGTAGTCGGACAGCCTAACTATGGCTACACCTTC
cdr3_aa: CASSVVGQPNYGYTF

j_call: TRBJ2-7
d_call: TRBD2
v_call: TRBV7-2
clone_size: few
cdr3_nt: TGTGCCAGCAGCCCGTGGACTAGCGGGAGCTACGAGCAGTACTTC
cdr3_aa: CASSPWTSGSYEQYF

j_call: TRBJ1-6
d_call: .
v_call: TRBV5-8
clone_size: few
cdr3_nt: TGTGCCAGCAGCACCCATTTGGAGATTTCACCCCTCCACTTT
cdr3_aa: CASSTHLEISPLHF

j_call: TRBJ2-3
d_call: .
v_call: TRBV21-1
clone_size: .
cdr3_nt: TGTGCCAGCAGCAAAGCGGGGGTTTTGGAGGGCAGCACAGATACGCAGTATTTT
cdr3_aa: CASSKAGVLEGSTDTQYF

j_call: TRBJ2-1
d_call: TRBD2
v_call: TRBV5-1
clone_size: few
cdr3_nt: TGCGCCAGCAGCTTGGGGACTAGTTTGAATGAGCAGTTCTTC
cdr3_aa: CASSLGTSLNEQFF

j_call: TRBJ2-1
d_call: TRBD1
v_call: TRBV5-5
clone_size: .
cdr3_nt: TGTGCCAGCAGCCAGGACAGGGGAAACTACAATGAGCAGTTCTTC
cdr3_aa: CASSQDRGNYNEQFF

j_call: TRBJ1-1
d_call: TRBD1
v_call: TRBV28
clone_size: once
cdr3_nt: TGTGCCACTGGGACAGGGTTTGAGGCTTTCTTT
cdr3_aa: CATGTGFEAFF

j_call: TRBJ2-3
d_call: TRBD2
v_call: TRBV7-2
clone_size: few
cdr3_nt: TGTGCCAGCAGCCGAGCGGGGGGGCCTTTGGATACGCAGTATTTT
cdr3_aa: CASSRAGGPLDTQYF

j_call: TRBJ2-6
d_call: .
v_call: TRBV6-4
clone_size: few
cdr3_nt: TGTGCCAGCAGTGCAGGGTACGGGGCCAACGTCCTGACTTTC
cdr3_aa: CASSAGYGANVLTF

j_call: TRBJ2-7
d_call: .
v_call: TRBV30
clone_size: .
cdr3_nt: TGTGCCTGGATGACTAGTCTCTCCTACGAGCAGTACTTC
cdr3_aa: CAWMTSLSYEQYF

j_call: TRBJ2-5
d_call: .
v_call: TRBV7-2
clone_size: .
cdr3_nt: TGTGCCAGCAGCTCCCACAGGATACCAAGAGAGACCCAGTACTTC
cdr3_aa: CASSSHRIPRETQYF

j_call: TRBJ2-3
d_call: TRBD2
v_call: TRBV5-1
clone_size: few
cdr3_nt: TGCGCCAGCAGTTTACTAGCGGGGGCGGCCACAGATACGCAGTATTTT
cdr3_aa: CASSLLAGAATDTQYF

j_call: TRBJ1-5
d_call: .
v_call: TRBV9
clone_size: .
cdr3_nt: TGTGCCAGCAGCGTCACAGGGAGGGATCAGCCCCAGCATTTT
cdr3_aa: CASSVTGRDQPQHF

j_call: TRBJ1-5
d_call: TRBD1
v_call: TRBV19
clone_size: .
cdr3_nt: TGTGCCAGTAGTATAGCCCCAGGGACAGGGGGCGATCAGCCCCAGCATTTT
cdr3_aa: CASSIAPGTGGDQPQHF

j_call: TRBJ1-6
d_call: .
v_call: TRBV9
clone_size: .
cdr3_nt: TGTGCCAGCAGCGTTGCTGGGAGTGGTTCACCCCTCCACTTT
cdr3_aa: CASSVAGSGSPLHF

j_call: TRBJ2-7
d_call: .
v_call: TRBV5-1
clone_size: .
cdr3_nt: TGCGCCAGCAGCTTGGCCGGCTCCTACGAGCAGTACTTC
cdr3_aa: CASSLAGSYEQYF

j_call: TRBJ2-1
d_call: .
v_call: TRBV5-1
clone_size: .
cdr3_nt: TGCGCCAGCAGCTTGGCTGGGGGCGATTACAATGAGCAGTTCTTC
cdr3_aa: CASSLAGGDYNEQFF

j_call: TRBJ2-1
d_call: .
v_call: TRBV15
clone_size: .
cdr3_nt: TGTGCCACCAGCAACCCGTCCGGGTTCGAGCAGTTCTTC
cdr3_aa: CATSNPSGFEQFF

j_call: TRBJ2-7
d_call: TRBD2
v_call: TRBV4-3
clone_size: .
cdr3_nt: TGCGCCAGCAGCCATCGAGGGGAGGGCATCGCCTTC
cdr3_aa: CASSHRGEGIAF

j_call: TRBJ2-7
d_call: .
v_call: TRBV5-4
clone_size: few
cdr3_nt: TGTGCCAGCAGCTCTCAGGTCTCCGAGCAGTACTTC
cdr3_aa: CASSSQVSEQYF

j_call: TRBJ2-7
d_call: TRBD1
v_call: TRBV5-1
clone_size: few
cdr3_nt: TGCGCCAGCAGCTTGGGCGCGGGCAGGGGGCGCGGGGAGCAGTACTTC
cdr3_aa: CASSLGAGRGRGEQYF

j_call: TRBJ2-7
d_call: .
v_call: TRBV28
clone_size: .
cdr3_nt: TGTGCCAGCCGAGGACAGTCCATAATATCCGAGCAGTACTTC
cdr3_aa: CASRGQSIISEQYF

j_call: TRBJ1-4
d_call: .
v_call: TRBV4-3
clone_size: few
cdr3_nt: TGCGCCAGCAGCCAAGATCAGGGATTGGGGGAAAAACTGTTTTTT
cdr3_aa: CASSQDQGLGEKLFF

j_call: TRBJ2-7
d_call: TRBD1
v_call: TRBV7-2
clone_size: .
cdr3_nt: TGTGCCAGCAGCCGGGACAGCCCCTACGAGCAGTACTTC
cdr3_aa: CASSRDSPYEQYF

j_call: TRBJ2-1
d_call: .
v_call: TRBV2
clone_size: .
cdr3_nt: TGTGCCAGCAGTCAGGGCTATGAGCAGTTCTTC
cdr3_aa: CASSQGYEQFF

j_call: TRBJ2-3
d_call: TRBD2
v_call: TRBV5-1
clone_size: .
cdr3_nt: TGCGCCAGCAGCGGGGGACTAGCGGCTATCACAGATACGCAGTATTTT
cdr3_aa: CASSGGLAAITDTQYF

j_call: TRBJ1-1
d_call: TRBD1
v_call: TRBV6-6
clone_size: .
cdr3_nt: TGTGCCAGCAACTTGGGACAGAAGAACACTGAAGCTTTCTTT
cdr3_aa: CASNLGQKNTEAFF

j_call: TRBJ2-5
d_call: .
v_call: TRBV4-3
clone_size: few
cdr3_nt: TGCGCCAGCAGCCAAGAGCGGGACCCCCAAGAGACCCAGTACTTC
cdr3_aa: CASSQERDPQETQYF

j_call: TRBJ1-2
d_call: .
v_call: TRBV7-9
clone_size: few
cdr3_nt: TGTGCCAGCAGCTTAGCGCTTGGGGGAGGATATGGCTACACCTTC
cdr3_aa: CASSLALGGGYGYTF

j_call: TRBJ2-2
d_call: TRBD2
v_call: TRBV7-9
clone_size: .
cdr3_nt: TGTGCCAGCAGCTTATACCTAGCGGTGAACACCGGGGAGCTGTTTTTT
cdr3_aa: CASSLYLAVNTGELFF

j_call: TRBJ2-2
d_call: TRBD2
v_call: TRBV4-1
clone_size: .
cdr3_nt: TGCGCCAGCAGCCTCGGGACTAGCGGGAGTTCATCCGGGGAGCTGTTTTTT
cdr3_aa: CASSLGTSGSSSGELFF

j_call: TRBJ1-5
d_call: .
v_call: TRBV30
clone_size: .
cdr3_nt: TGTGCCTGGAGTGTACTCGGGGGACGCAATCAGCCCCAGCATTTT
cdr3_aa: CAWSVLGGRNQPQHF

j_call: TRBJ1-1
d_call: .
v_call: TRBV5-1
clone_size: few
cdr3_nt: TGCGCCAGCAGCCATTCCTCGGGGGGCGACACTGAAGCTTTCTTT
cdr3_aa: CASSHSSGGDTEAFF

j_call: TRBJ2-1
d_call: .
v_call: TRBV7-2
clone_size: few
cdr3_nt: TGTGCCAGCAGCATGCGGGACAGTGGGAATGAGCAGTTCTTC
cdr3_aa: CASSMRDSGNEQFF

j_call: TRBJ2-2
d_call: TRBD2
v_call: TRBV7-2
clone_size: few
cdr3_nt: TGTGCCAGCAGCTTACTCCTAGCGGGAGTGGTCGGGGAGCTGTTTTTT
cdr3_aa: CASSLLLAGVVGELFF

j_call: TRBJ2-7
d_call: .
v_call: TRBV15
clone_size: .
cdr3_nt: TGTGCCACCAGCAGAGATGCGGGCTACGAGCAGTACTTC
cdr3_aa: CATSRDAGYEQYF

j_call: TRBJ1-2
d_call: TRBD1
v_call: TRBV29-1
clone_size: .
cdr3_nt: TGCAGCGTGGATACACTGGACAGGGGGAGCACCTTC
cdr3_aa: CSVDTLDRGSTF